This record concerns one T cell receptor (beta chain) sequence. The CDR3 sequence is 15 residues long. V was trimmed by 10 bases and J by 0 bases, leaving 16 bases between them. Germline CDR1 is WNHNN and CDR2 is SYGVQD (reference sequence). These data come from a study of OX40 agonist ivuxolimab in advanced cancers. On the study more broadly: Participants averaged roughly 60 years of age (range about 23 to 80) and were roughly 80% male. Prior anti-PD-1, anti-PD-L1 or anti-CTLA-4 therapy did not bar entry, and 40% to 45% had some.

The data were produced by immunoSEQ multiplex PCR, yet TCRdb's version contains in-frame clones alone and is incomplete. The sample yields roughly 76,000 clones, approximately 83% seen once. Source: CD4+ or CD8+ T cells sorted from blood, taken in a trial of the OX40 agonist ivuxolimab. This sequence joins TRBV10-1 and TRBJ1-5; no clear D gene. The clonotype originates from an adult with an advanced solid tumor such as melanoma, head and neck, liver or kidney cancer. DNA of the CDR3: TGCGCCATCCCAAGGATCGGCGATAGCAATCAGCCCCAGCATTTT. It codes for CAIPRIGDSNQPQHF.